The rows below give T cell receptor beta chains drawn from one sample of a study of early T cells in non-severe SARS-CoV-2 infection. Via MiXCR, TCRdb re-called the 5' RACE reads, giving one row per CDR3 protein. The top ten clones hold 0.45% to 0.75% of a sample with around 89,000 distinct CDR3 sequences, approximately 14% of them seen once. The sample comprised whole blood. Receptors were obtained from an adult who was a healthcare worker with PCR-confirmed SARS-CoV-2 infection or an uninfected control (not recorded which). Both conserved end residues are part of each CDR3. A D gene is named only where the DNA matches it firmly. Clone size is not always given. Where it is, it says once, few, many or a class for expanded clones.

D	V	J	size	CDR3	DNA
TRBD1	TRBV14	TRBJ1-1	.	CASSPFTGTAPTEAFF	TGTGCCAGCAGCCCCTTCACCGGGACAGCACCCACTGAAGCTTTCTTT
.	TRBV18	TRBJ1-2	.	CASSPPIREIYGYTF	TGTGCCAGCTCACCACCGATCAGGGAGATTTATGGCTACACCTTC
.	TRBV4-2	TRBJ1-1	.	CASRRQPMNTEAFF	TGTGCCAGCAGACGACAGCCTATGAACACTGAAGCTTTCTTT
.	TRBV4-1	TRBJ1-6	many	CASSQGQVFYNSPLHF	TGCGCCAGCAGCCAAGGACAGGTATTCTATAATTCACCCCTCCACTTT
TRBD1	TRBV27	TRBJ1-6	few	CASKTIGTDNSPLHF	TGTGCCAGCAAGACGATCGGGACAGATAATTCACCCCTCCACTTT
.	TRBV5-1	TRBJ2-3	.	CASTTGYTKTDTQYF	TGCGCCAGCACGACCGGCTACACAAAAACAGATACGCAGTATTTT
TRBD2	TRBV4-1	TRBJ2-4	.	CASSPRGRTSYGNIQYF	TGCGCCAGCAGCCCCCGAGGAAGGACTAGTTATGGAAACATTCAGTACTTC
.	TRBV5-1	TRBJ1-1	many	CASSPQQGGVTEAFF	TGCGCCAGCAGCCCCCAACAGGGAGGGGTTACTGAAGCTTTCTTT
.	TRBV10-1	TRBJ2-2	many	CASGSGTGELFF	TGCGCCAGCGGGTCCGGGACCGGGGAGCTGTTTTTT
TRBD2	TRBV20-1	TRBJ2-3	many	CSASSPAGGGRTDTQYF	TGCAGTGCTAGTTCCCCGGCGGGCGGGGGACGCACGGATACGCAGTATTTT
TRBD1	TRBV14	TRBJ2-3	many	CASSLRTGRTDTQYF	TGTGCCAGCAGCCTGCGGACAGGGCGGACAGATACGCAGTATTTT
TRBD2	TRBV20-1	TRBJ2-1	.	CSARSLAGTSGQFF	TGCAGTGCTAGATCCCTAGCGGGCACTAGCGGTCAGTTCTTC
TRBD1	TRBV12-3/TRBV12-4	TRBJ2-1	once	CAIAYRGAYNEQFF	TGTGCCATCGCCTACAGGGGCGCCTACAATGAGCAGTTCTTC
.	TRBV6-2/TRBV6-3	TRBJ1-1	few	CASSYEGRPNTEAFF	TGTGCCAGCAGTTACGAAGGACGCCCGAACACTGAAGCTTTCTTT
.	TRBV7-2	TRBJ1-6	.	CASSGGYNSPLHF	TGTGCCAGCAGCGGGGGCTATAATTCACCCCTCCACTTT
TRBD1	TRBV3-1	TRBJ1-3	many	CASSQEDRAGNTIYF	TGTGCCAGCAGCCAAGAGGACAGGGCTGGAAACACCATATATTTT
TRBD1	TRBV11-2	TRBJ2-1	.	CASRQTLDRVNEQFF	TGTGCCAGCAGACAAACGCTGGACAGGGTGAATGAGCAGTTCTTC
.	TRBV20-1	TRBJ2-1	few	CSARDPQKLDRDFNNEQFF	TGCAGTGCTAGAGATCCACAAAAATTAGACAGGGACTTCAACAATGAGCAGTTCTTC
.	TRBV28	TRBJ1-6	many	CASNLGRGSYNSPLHF	TGTGCCAGCAATTTGGGGAGAGGCTCCTATAATTCACCCCTCCACTTT
.	TRBV19	TRBJ1-2	few	CASSMIVQAHYGYTF	TGTGCCAGTAGTATGATCGTACAGGCCCACTATGGCTACACCTTC
.	TRBV6-6	TRBJ1-1	many	CAAQSRGTEAFF	TGTGCCGCCCAATCTAGGGGTACTGAAGCTTTCTTT
TRBD2	TRBV4-1	TRBJ2-3	many	CASSPTSGGASDTQYF	TGCGCCAGCAGCCCGACTAGCGGGGGGGCATCGGATACGCAGTATTTT
.	TRBV19	TRBJ2-5	many	CASSIGQETQYF	TGTGCCAGTAGTATAGGGCAAGAGACCCAGTACTTC
TRBD1	TRBV6-6	TRBJ1-6	few	CAVWDRGVRGNSPLHF	TGTGCCGTTTGGGACAGGGGAGTTCGGGGTAATTCACCCCTCCACTTT
TRBD2	TRBV5-4	TRBJ2-1	few	CASKQRTSARYNEQFF	TGTGCCAGCAAGCAGCGGACTAGCGCCCGATACAATGAGCAGTTCTTC